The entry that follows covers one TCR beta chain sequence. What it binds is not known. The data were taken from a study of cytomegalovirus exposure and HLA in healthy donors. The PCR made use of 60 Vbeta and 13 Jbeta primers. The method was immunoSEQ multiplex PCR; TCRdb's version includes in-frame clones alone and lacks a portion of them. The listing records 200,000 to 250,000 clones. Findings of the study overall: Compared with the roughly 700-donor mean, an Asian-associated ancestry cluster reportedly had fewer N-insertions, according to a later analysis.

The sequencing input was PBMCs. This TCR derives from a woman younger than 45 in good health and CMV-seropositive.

The CDR3 is CASRGAGYGYTF. CDR3 nucleotides: TGTGCCAGCAGGGGCGCGGGCTATGGCTACACCTTC. The chain has TRBV28 and TRBJ1-2; D remains unclear. The CDR3 runs to 12 residues. The V gene lost 6 bases and the J gene lost 4 bases, with 9 bases spanning the gap. The V gene's germline CDR1 is MDHEN and CDR2 SYDVKM.